This T cell receptor (beta chain) appears in the sequencing data of a study of T cells in Graves' hyperthyroidism and ophthalmopathy. Looking at the study overall: Peripheral blood collection took place at initial diagnosis, before any treatment. Findings and caveats of the study: A model using 13 V-J features told ophthalmopathy apart from stable hyperthyroidism.

Diagnostic decisions used clinical symptoms, serum thyroxine and TRAb, thyroid ultrasound and orbital computed tomography. The CDR3 spans 15 residues. CDR1 and CDR2 (germline): MDHEN, SYDVKM. V lost 6 bases and J lost 1, with 15 bases in between. Researchers amplified the TCR beta CDR3 regions from RNA transcripts. Using the HTBI primer set, a first-round RT-PCR was run on the TCR CDR3. TCRdb independently ran MiXCR on the multiplex PCR reads; one entry per CDR3 protein. Of about 570,000 distinct CDR3 sequences listed, less than 15% are singletons. This clonotype was detected many times. The antigen is unknown.

This chain links TRBV28 with TRBJ1-2, with unresolved D. Source material: blood. The receptor's source is a woman aged 40-49 years with Graves' hyperthyroidism. CDR3 DNA: TGTGCCAGCAGCCTTGACCGACAAATTAACTATGGCTACACCTTC. Its translation is CASSLDRQINYGYTF.